This TCR beta chain derives from a study of PD-1 blockade in classical Hodgkin lymphoma. About the research overall: The study gave patients nivolumab 3 mg/kg intravenously every 2 weeks. The study's findings and limits: There was a significant rise in CD4+ TCR diversity by C4D1, with no such rise for CD8+. In newly diagnosed patients, baseline TCR diversity was reportedly below that of healthy donors.

With regard to this clone: Antigen specificity is unknown.

This CDR3 is 14 amino acids long. With 10 bases clipped from V and 4 bases from J, the junction kept 7 bases outside the gene matches. Germline values: CDR1 MDHEN, CDR2 SYDVKM. Stated time point: cycle 4 day 1 (C4D1), after 6 weeks of nivolumab. Each patient's relapse followed autologous stem cell transplantation, and brentuximab vedotin exposure varied. Complete response, partial response or progressive disease constituted the best responses recorded. TCRdb keeps only in-frame clones here, not all; method: immunoSEQ multiplex PCR. Found here are approximately 7,900 clones, about 84% of them singletons; the top ten hold nearly 45%.

The TCR originated in a human donor with classical Hodgkin lymphoma. This sequence joins TRBV28 and TRBJ2-2, with TRBD2 matching 9 bases. This sample comprised peripheral blood mononuclear cells (PBMCs), obtained before the fourth cycle of nivolumab. CDR3 amino acids: CAIWGSGSTGELFF. The CDR3 DNA reads as TGTGCCATTTGGGGTAGCGGGAGCACCGGGGAGCTGTTTTTT. Variable domain in full (rest from reference TRBV28 and TRBJ2-2): DVKVTQSSRYLVKRTGEKVFLECVQDMDHENMFWYRQDPGLGLRLIYFSYDVKMKEKGDIPEGYSVSREKKERFSLILESASTNQTSMYLCAIWGSGSTGELFFGEGSRLTVL.